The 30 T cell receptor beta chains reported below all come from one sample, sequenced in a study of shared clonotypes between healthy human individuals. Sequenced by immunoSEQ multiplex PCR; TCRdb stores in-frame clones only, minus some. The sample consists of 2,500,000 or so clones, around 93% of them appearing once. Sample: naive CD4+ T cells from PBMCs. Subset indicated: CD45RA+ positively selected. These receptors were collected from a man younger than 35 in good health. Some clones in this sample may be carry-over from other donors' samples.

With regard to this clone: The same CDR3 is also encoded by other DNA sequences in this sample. For the CDR3, the DNA is TGCGCCAGCAGCCCAGGGGGCGGGGATCAGCCCCAGCATTTT. Translated: CASSPGGGDQPQHF. The J gene is TRBJ1-5, the V gene TRBV5-1, with 8 bases identical to TRBD1. The CDR3 is made up of 14 amino acids. Germline V CDR1 and CDR2: SGHRS, YFSETQ. Trimming took 4 bases from V and 5 from J; bases not matched to a gene: 5.

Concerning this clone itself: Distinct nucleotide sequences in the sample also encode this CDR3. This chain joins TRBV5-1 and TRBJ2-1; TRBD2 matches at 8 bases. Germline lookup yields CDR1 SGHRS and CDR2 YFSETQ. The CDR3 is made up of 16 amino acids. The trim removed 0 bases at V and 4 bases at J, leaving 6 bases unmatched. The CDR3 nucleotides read TGCGCCAGCAGCTTGGGGGGGACTAGTGGGTACAATGAGCAGTTCTTC. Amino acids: CASSLGGTSGYNEQFF.

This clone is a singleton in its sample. The CDR3 nucleotides read TGCGCCAGCAGCCCCATGACAGGCGAGACCCAGTACTTC. Translated: CASSPMTGETQYF. The chain carries TRBV4-1 and TRBJ2-5; D possibly corresponds to TRBD1 (6 bases). This CDR3 is built from 13 residues. From germline, CDR1 is MGHRA and CDR2 YSYEKL. V was cut by 4 bases and J by 5 bases, with 11 bases left in between.

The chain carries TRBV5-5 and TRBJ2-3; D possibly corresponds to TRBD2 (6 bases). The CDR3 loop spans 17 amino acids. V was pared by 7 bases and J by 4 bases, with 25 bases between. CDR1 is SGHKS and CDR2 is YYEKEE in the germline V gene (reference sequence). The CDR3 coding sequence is TGTGCCAGCTCCCAATTTTCGGGGCGGGGTGGGTCAGATACGCAGTATTTT. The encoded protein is CASSQFSGRGGSDTQYF.

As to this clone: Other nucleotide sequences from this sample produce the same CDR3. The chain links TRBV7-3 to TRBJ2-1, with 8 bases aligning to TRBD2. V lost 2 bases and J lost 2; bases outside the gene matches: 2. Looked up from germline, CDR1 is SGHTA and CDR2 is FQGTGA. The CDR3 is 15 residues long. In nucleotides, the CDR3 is TGTGCCAGCAGCTTAGCGGGGGGCACCTACAATGAGCAGTTCTTC. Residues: CASSLAGGTYNEQFF.

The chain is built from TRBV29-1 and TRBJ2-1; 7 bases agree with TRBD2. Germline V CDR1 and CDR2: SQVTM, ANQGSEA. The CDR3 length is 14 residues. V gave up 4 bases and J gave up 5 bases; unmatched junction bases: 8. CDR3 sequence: CSVAGTTNNNEQFF. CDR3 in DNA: TGCAGCGTTGCTGGGACTACAAACAACAATGAGCAGTTCTTC.

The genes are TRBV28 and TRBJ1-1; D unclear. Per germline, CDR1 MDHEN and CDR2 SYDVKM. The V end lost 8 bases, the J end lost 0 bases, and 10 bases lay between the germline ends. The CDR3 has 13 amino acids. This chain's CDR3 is CASHTAMNTEAFF. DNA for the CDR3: TGTGCCAGCCACACGGCCATGAACACTGAAGCTTTCTTT.

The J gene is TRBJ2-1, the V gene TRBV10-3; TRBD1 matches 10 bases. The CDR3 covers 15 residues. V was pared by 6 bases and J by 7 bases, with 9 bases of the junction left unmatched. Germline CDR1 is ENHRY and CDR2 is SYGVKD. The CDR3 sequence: CAISQGQGVTNEQFF. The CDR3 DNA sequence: TGTGCCATCAGCCAAGGACAGGGGGTAACAAATGAGCAGTTCTTC.

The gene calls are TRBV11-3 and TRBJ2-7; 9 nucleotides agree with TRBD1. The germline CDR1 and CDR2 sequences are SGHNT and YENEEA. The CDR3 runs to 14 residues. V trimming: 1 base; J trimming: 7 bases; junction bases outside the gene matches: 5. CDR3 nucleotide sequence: TGTGCCAGCAGCTTAGGCCGGACAGGGGATGAGCAGTACTTC. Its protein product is CASSLGRTGDEQYF.

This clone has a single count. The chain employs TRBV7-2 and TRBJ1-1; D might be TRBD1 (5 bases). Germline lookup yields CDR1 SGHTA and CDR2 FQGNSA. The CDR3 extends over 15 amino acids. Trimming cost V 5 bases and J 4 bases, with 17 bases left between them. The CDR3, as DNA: TGTGCCAGCAGCCCAAGGCCGGGGGATGGCACTGAAGCTTTCTTT. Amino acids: CASSPRPGDGTEAFF.

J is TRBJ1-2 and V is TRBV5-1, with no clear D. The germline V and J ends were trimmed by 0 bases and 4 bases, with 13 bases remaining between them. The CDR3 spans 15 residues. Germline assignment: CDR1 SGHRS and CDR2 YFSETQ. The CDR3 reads CASSLGPDRAYGYTF. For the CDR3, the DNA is TGCGCCAGCAGCTTGGGCCCAGATAGGGCCTATGGCTACACCTTC.

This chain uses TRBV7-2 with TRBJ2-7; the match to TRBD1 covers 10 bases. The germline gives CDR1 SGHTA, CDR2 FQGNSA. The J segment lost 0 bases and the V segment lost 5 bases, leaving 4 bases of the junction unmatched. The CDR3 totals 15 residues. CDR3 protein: CASSQGQGNSYEQYF. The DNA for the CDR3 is TGTGCCAGCAGCCAGGGACAGGGGAACTCCTACGAGCAGTACTTC.

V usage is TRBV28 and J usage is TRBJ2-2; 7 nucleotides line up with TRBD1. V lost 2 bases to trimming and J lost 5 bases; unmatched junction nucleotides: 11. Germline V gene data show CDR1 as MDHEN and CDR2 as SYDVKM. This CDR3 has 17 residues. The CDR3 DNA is TGTGCCAGCAGTTTAGGGCGTGGGACAGCCACTACCGGGGAGCTGTTTTTT. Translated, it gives CASSLGRGTATTGELFF.

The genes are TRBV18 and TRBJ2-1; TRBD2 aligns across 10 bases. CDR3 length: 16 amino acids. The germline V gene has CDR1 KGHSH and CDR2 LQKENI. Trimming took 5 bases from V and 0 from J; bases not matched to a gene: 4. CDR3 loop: CASSSTSGNSYNEQFF. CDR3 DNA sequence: TGTGCCAGCTCAAGTACTAGCGGGAACTCCTACAATGAGCAGTTCTTC.

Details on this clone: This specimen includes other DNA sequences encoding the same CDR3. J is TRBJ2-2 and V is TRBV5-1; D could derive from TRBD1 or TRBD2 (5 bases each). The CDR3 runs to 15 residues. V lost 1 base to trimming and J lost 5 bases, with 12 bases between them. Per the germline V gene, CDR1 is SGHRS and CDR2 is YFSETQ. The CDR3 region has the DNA TGCGCCAGCAGCTTGCCTAGAGGGGATACCGGGGAGCTGTTTTTT. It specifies CASSLPRGDTGELFF. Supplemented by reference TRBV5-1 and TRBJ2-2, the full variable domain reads KAGVTQTPRYLIKTRGQQVTLSCSPISGHRSVSWYQQTPGQGLQFLFEYFSETQRNKGNFPGRFSGRQFSNSRSEMNVSTLELGDSALYLCASSLPRGDTGELFFGEGSRLTVL.

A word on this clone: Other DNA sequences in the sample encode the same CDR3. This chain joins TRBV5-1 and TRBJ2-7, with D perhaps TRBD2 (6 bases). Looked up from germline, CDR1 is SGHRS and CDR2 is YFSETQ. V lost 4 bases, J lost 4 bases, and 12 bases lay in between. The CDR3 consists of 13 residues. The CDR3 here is CASSTGTGYEQYF. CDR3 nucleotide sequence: TGCGCCAGCAGCACCGGGACTGGGTACGAGCAGTACTTC. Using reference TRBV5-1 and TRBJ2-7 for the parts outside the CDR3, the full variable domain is KAGVTQTPRYLIKTRGQQVTLSCSPISGHRSVSWYQQTPGQGLQFLFEYFSETQRNKGNFPGRFSGRQFSNSRSEMNVSTLELGDSALYLCASSTGTGYEQYFGPGTRLTVT.

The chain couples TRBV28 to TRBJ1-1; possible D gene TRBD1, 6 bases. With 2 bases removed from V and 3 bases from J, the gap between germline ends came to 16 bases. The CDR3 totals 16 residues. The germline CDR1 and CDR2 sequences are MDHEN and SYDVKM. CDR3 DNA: TGTGCCAGCAGTTTACCGGAGGGGGACACCCACACTGAAGCTTTCTTT. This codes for CASSLPEGDTHTEAFF.

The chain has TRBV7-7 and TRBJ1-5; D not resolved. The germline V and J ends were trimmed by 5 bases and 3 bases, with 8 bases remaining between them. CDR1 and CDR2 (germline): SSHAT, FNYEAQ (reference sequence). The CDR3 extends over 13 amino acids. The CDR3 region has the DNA TGTGCCAGCAGCGCGGACCTCAATCAGCCCCAGCATTTT. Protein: CASSADLNQPQHF.

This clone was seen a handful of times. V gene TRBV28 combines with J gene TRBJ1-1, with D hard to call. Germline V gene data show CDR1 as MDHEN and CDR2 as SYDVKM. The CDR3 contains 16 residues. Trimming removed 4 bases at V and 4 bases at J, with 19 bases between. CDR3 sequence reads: CASSYDLPGRGTEAFF. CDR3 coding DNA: TGTGCCAGCAGTTACGACCTCCCAGGTCGGGGCACTGAAGCTTTCTTT.

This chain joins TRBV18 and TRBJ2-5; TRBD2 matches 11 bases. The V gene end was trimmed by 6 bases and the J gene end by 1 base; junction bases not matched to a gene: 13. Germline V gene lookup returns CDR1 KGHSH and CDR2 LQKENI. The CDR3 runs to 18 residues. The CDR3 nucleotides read TGTGCCAGCTCGCCTACTAGCGGGAGACGGGTCCGCCAAGAGACCCAGTACTTC. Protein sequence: CASSPTSGRRVRQETQYF.

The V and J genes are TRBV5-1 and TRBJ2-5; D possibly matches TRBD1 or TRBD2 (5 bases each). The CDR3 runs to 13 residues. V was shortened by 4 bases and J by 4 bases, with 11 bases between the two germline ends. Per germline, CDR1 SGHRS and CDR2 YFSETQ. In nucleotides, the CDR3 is TGCGCCAGCAGCCACCCTGGGGGAGAGACCCAGTACTTC. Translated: CASSHPGGETQYF.

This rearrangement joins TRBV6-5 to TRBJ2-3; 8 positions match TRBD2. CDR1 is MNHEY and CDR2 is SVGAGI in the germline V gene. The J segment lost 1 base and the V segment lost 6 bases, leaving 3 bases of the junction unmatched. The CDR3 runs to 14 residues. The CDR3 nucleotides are TGTGCCAGCAGCCTGACTAGCGGCACAGATACGCAGTATTTT. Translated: CASSLTSGTDTQYF.

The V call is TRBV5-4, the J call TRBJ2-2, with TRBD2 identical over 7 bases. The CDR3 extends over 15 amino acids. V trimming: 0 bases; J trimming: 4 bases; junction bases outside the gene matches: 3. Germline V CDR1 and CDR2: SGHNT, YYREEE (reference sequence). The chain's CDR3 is CASSLVTSFTGELFF. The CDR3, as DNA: TGTGCCAGCAGCTTGGTGACTAGCTTCACCGGGGAGCTGTTTTTT.

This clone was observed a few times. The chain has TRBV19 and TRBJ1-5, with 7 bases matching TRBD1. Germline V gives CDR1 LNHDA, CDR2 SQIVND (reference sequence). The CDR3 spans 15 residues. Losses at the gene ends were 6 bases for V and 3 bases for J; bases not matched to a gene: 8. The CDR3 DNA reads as TGTGCCAGTAGCCCGACAGGGAAGCCCAATCAGCCCCAGCATTTT. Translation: CASSPTGKPNQPQHF.

CDR3 DNA: TGTGCCAGCAGCTTCTCCCTAGCTTCACGAGAGACCCAGTACTTC. Translated: CASSFSLASRETQYF. This chain connects TRBV5-6 to TRBJ2-5, with D tentatively TRBD2 (5 bases). The CDR3 is 15 residues long. Trimming shortened V by 2 bases and J by 4 bases, and 15 bases separated the two germline ends. CDR1 SGHDT and CDR2 YYEEEE come from the germline V gene.

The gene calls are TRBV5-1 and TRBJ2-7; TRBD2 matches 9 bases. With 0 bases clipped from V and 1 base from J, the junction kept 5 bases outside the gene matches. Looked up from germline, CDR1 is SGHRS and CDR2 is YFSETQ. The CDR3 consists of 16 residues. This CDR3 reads CASSLGLAERSYEQYF. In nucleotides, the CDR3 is TGCGCCAGCAGCTTGGGACTAGCGGAACGTTCCTACGAGCAGTACTTC.

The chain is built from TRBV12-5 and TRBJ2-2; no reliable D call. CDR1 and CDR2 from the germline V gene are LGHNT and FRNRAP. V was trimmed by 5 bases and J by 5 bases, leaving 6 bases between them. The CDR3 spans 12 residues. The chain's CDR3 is CASGQSTGELFF. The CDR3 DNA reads TGTGCTAGTGGTCAGAGTACCGGGGAGCTGTTTTTT.

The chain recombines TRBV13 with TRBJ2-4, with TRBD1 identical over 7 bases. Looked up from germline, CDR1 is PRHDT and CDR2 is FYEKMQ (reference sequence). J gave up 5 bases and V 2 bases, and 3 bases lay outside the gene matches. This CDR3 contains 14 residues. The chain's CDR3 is CASSLLGQENIQYF. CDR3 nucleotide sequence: TGTGCCAGCAGCTTACTAGGACAGGAAAACATTCAGTACTTC.

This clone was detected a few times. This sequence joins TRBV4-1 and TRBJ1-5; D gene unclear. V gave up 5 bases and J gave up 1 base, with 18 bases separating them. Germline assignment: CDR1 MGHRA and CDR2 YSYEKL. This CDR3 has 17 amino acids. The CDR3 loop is CASSEGSRRGSNQPQHF. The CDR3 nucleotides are TGCGCCAGCAGCGAAGGGTCCAGGCGAGGAAGCAATCAGCCCCAGCATTTT.

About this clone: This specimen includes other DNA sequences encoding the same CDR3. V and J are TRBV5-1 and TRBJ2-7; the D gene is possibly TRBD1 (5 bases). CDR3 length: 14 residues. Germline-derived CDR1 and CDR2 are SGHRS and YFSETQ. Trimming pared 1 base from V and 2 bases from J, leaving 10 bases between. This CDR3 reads CASSLTAGPYEQYF. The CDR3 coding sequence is TGCGCCAGCAGCTTGACCGCAGGGCCCTACGAGCAGTACTTC.